These 13 T cell receptor beta chains share one sample of origin, sequenced in a study of cytomegalovirus exposure and HLA in healthy donors. The primer mix had 60 Vbeta and 13 Jbeta primers. TCRdb keeps only in-frame clones here, not all; method: immunoSEQ multiplex PCR. The sample has fewer than 200,000 clones, 60% to 85% seen once. The sample taken for sequencing was PBMCs. The source is a woman aged 50 to 60 in good health and CMV-seropositive.

The chain couples TRBV13 to TRBJ1-3, with no clear D. V lost 5 bases and J lost 4, with 12 bases in between. The CDR3 covers 14 residues. The V gene's germline CDR1 is PRHDT and CDR2 FYEKMQ (reference sequence). This chain's CDR3 is CASSGRRLGNTIYF. The CDR3 DNA reads as TGTGCCAGCAGCGGTCGCAGATTAGGAAACACCATATATTTT.

The V gene is TRBV12-5, the J gene TRBJ2-3; a weak D match, TRBD1 (6 bases). This CDR3 contains 13 residues. The V gene lost 8 bases and the J gene lost 4 bases, with 13 bases spanning the gap. The germline gives CDR1 LGHNT, CDR2 FRNRAP. The CDR3 protein is CASSGVRADTQYF. DNA for the CDR3: TGTGCTAGTTCAGGGGTGAGGGCAGATACGCAGTATTTT.

V gene TRBV2 combines with J gene TRBJ1-1; 7 nucleotides line up with TRBD1. CDR1 and CDR2 from the germline V gene are SNHLY and FYNNEI. CDR3 length equals 17 residues. The V and J ends lost 5 bases and 3 bases, in that order; junction bases with no gene match: 15. The CDR3: CASSYGQAQYEDTEAFF. In DNA, the CDR3 is TGTGCCAGCAGTTACGGACAGGCCCAATATGAGGACACTGAAGCTTTCTTT.

The J gene is TRBJ2-2, the V gene TRBV4-1; 7 positions agree with TRBD2. V was clipped by 5 bases and J by 2 bases; unmatched bases: 5. Germline values: CDR1 MGHRA, CDR2 YSYEKL. The CDR3 contains 15 residues. The chain's CDR3 is CASSSRGGNTGELFF. In nucleotides, the CDR3 is TGCGCCAGCAGCTCACGCGGGGGAAACACCGGGGAGCTGTTTTTT.

The rearrangement uses TRBV19 and TRBJ1-5; D may be TRBD1 (5 bases). This CDR3 is built from 13 residues. Germline V gene data show CDR1 as LNHDA and CDR2 as SQIVND (reference sequence). V was cut by 2 bases and J by 5 bases, with 7 bases left in between. The CDR3 DNA follows: TGTGCCAGTAGTATACAGGGTGATCAGCCCCAGCATTTT. This sequence encodes CASSIQGDQPQHF.

J is TRBJ1-2 and V is TRBV2; D gene ambiguous. The CDR3 totals 16 residues. CDR1 and CDR2 from the germline V gene are SNHLY and FYNNEI. Trimming shortened V by 8 bases and J by 4 bases, and 23 bases separated the two germline ends. CDR3 nucleotides: TGTGCCAGCCGAGCTCGCCAGACAATCGCATTCTATGGCTACACCTTC. Protein: CASRARQTIAFYGYTF.

This clone was recorded a few times. The chain employs TRBV5-1 and TRBJ2-5, with 7 bases identical to TRBD1. CDR1 and CDR2 from the germline V gene are SGHRS and YFSETQ. V was pared by 3 bases and J by 4 bases, with 6 bases of the junction left unmatched. The CDR3 length is 14 residues. This chain's CDR3 is CASSSKGAGETQYF. The CDR3 nucleotides read TGCGCCAGCAGCTCGAAGGGGGCTGGAGAGACCCAGTACTTC.

This sequence joins TRBV19 and TRBJ1-3; perhaps TRBD1 as D (5 bases). Trimming took off 1 base at V and 5 bases at J, with 12 bases between the two ends. The CDR3 is 15 amino acids. Germline V lookup: CDR1 LNHDA, CDR2 SQIVND (reference sequence). CDR3 sequence: CASSIAWRGRNTIYF. Here the CDR3 DNA reads TGTGCCAGTAGTATAGCCTGGCGGGGCAGAAACACCATATATTTT.

The rearrangement links TRBV19 to TRBJ1-3; D is possibly TRBD1 (6 bases). The CDR3 consists of 15 residues. Germline CDR1 reads LNHDA; CDR2 reads SQIVND (reference sequence). V gave up 10 bases and J gave up 1 base, with 17 bases separating them. The CDR3 sequence is CATSGQSTSGNTIYF. DNA for the CDR3: TGTGCCACATCCGGACAGAGCACTTCTGGAAACACCATATATTTT.

V is TRBV9 and J is TRBJ1-2; 7 bases align to TRBD1. The CDR3 is 17 amino acids. Germline-derived CDR1 and CDR2 are SGDLS and YYNGEE. V lost 0 bases to trimming and J lost 1 base; unmatched junction nucleotides: 9. The CDR3 protein is CASSVEVGGLLNYGYTF. For the CDR3, the DNA is TGTGCCAGCAGCGTAGAGGTAGGGGGCCTCCTTAACTATGGCTACACCTTC.

The rearrangement joins TRBV10-2 to TRBJ2-3; 11 bases match TRBD2. In germline, CDR1 is WSHSY, CDR2 SAAADI. V lost 10 bases to trimming and J lost 3 bases; unmatched junction nucleotides: 6. CDR3 length equals 14 residues. Here the CDR3 reads CATFTSGGTDTQYF. In DNA form, the CDR3 reads TGCGCCACCTTCACTAGCGGGGGAACAGATACGCAGTATTTT.

The chain joins TRBV13 to TRBJ2-2, with 12 bases matching TRBD2. The trim removed 5 bases at V and 6 bases at J, leaving 7 bases unmatched. CDR3 size: 16 residues. Germline loops: CDR1 PRHDT, CDR2 FYEKMQ (reference sequence). The chain's CDR3 is CASSQWTSGIAGELFF. The CDR3 coding sequence is TGTGCCAGCAGCCAATGGACTAGCGGGATTGCCGGGGAGCTGTTTTTT.

V usage is TRBV4-1 and J usage is TRBJ2-7; D might be TRBD1 (5 bases). This CDR3 region has 13 residues. V shed 4 bases and J shed 1 base, with 8 bases lying between them. Germline V CDR1 and CDR2: MGHRA, YSYEKL. CDR3 loop: CASSLTVSYEQYF. CDR3 DNA: TGCGCCAGCAGCCTGACAGTATCCTACGAGCAGTACTTC.